This is a list of T cell receptor beta chains from one sample in a study of blood T cell repertoires in COVID-19. Clones were read by immunoSEQ multiplex PCR, and TCRdb kept only the in-frame ones, dropping some. The profile shows over 250,000 clones, 89% of them singletons. What was sequenced was PBMCs or T cells enriched from blood (not recorded which). These receptors were taken from a woman aged 55-70 years who had recovered from COVID-19. CDR3s include the opening cysteine and the closing phenylalanine or tryptophan. A D gene is named only where the DNA matches it firmly. Only part of the rows carry a size: once, few, many, or a class if the clone is expanded.

>.|.|TRBV12-3/TRBV12-4|TRBJ2-1
TGTGCCAGCAGTTTTGGAGCCTACAATGAGCAGTTCTTC
CASSFGAYNEQFF
>.|.|TRBV2|TRBJ1-4
TGTGCCAGCAGTGAGGAGGCAGGGGTTATGAAAAAACTGTTTTTT
CASSEEAGVMKKLFF
>.|.|TRBV4-2|TRBJ2-2
TGTGCCAGCAGCCAGGAATCGAGAGGGTCCGGGGAGCTGTTTTTT
CASSQESRGSGELFF
>TRBD2|.|TRBV3-1/TRBV3-2|TRBJ2-7
TGTGCCAGCAGCCAAGATATCGGTAGCGGGAGCTACGAGCAGTACTTC
CASSQDIGSGSYEQYF
>.|.|TRBV28|TRBJ1-2
TGTGCCAGCAGTTTATATGCGGGGGGGTGGACTAACTATGGCTACACCTTC
CASSLYAGGWTNYGYTF
>.|.|TRBV10-3|TRBJ2-2
TGTGCCATCAGGCGGGGAGAAAACACCGGGGAGCTGTTTTTT
CAIRRGENTGELFF
>.|.|TRBV5-1|TRBJ1-5
TGCGCCAGCAGCTTGGGGGAGGGCAATCAGCCCCAGCATTTT
CASSLGEGNQPQHF
>TRBD1|once|TRBV9|TRBJ1-1
TGTGCCAGCAGTAAGGGGGCTACGGGCACTGAAGCTTTCTTT
CASSKGATGTEAFF
>.|.|TRBV6-5|TRBJ2-7
TGTGCCAGCAGTTACTGGGCGGGACCCGAGCAGTACTTC
CASSYWAGPEQYF
>TRBD1|.|TRBV19|TRBJ1-6
TGTGCCAGTAGTATAACAGGGGACGGATCACCCCTCCACTTT
CASSITGDGSPLHF
>TRBD1|.|TRBV30|TRBJ1-2
TGTGCCTGGAGTCCATCGGACAGGGTTGGCTACACCTTC
CAWSPSDRVGYTF
>.|.|TRBV12-5|TRBJ1-1
TGTGCTAGTGGCACAGGACAGAAGAACACTGAAGCTTTCTTT
CASGTGQKNTEAFF
>TRBD2|.|TRBV5-5|TRBJ2-1
TGTGCCAGCAGCTTGGCAGGACTAGCGAGCAATGAGCAGTTCTTC
CASSLAGLASNEQFF
>.|.|TRBV7-3|TRBJ1-4
TGTGCCAGCAGCTTAACCGGGATTGCAACTAATGAAAAACTGTTTTTT
CASSLTGIATNEKLFF
>TRBD1|.|TRBV19|TRBJ1-4
TGTGCCAGTAACTCACAGGGGGCTGCGGGAGAAAAACTGTTTTTT
CASNSQGAAGEKLFF
>.|.|TRBV6-6|TRBJ1-5
TGTGCCAGCAGTCAATTCTACTTCCAGGGAAAGAATGGTCAGCCCCAGCATTTT
CASSQFYFQGKNGQPQHF
>TRBD2|.|TRBV4-1|TRBJ2-7
TGCGCCAGCAGCCAAGACCCCACTAGCGGGGCTCGCGAGCAGTACTTC
CASSQDPTSGAREQYF
>.|.|TRBV11-3|TRBJ1-1
TGTGCCAGCAGCCCACGGACACCTGAAGCTTTCTTT
CASSPRTPEAFF
>.|.|TRBV30|TRBJ1-2
TGTGCCTGGAGTGTAGGGGTTAACTATGGCTACACCTTC
CAWSVGVNYGYTF
>.|.|TRBV5-1|TRBJ1-3
TGCGCCAGCAGCTCCACGGTAACTGGAAACACCATATATTTT
CASSSTVTGNTIYF
>.|.|TRBV10-3|TRBJ2-3
TGTGCCATCGGAGGCTTTAGCACAGATACGCAGTATTTT
CAIGGFSTDTQYF
>TRBD1|.|TRBV24-1|TRBJ1-5
TGTGCCACCAGTGAAGGGACAGGGGGACAGCCCCAGCATTTT
CATSEGTGGQPQHF
>TRBD1|.|TRBV7-9|TRBJ1-1
TGTGCCAGCAGCTTAACGGGGACAGAGAACACTGAAGCTTTCTTT
CASSLTGTENTEAFF
>.|.|TRBV5-5|TRBJ1-1
TGTGCCAGCAGCTTGTTCCAGTCCCTCAACACTGAAGCTTTCTTT
CASSLFQSLNTEAFF
>TRBD2|.|TRBV4-1|TRBJ2-7
TGCGCCAGCAGCCAAGAAGTCACGGGGGGTGACGAGCAGTACTTC
CASSQEVTGGDEQYF
>TRBD1|.|TRBV7-3|TRBJ1-2
TGTGCCAGCAGCTTTAATCAGGGGGTGGGAGGCTACACCTTC
CASSFNQGVGGYTF
>TRBD1|.|TRBV7-9|TRBJ1-2
TGTGCCAGCAACACGGGACAGGGGGCCTATGGCTACACCTTC
CASNTGQGAYGYTF
>.|.|TRBV18|TRBJ1-2
TGTGCCAGCTCACCGTCTCGCGGGCTTGTATATGGCTACACCTTC
CASSPSRGLVYGYTF
>TRBD1|.|TRBV29-1|TRBJ2-1
TGCAGCGTCTCCCGGGACAGGGGTTACAATGAGCAGTTCTTC
CSVSRDRGYNEQFF